Following are 25 T cell receptor beta chains from one sample sequenced in a study of beta chain features in type 1 diabetes. The sequenced template was cDNA made from the entire isolated RNA. Using immunoSEQ multiplex PCR, the repertoire was profiled, and TCRdb retains in-frame clones only, with some absent. The sample shows fewer than 350,000 clones, roughly 8% of them seen only once. The sequencing input was central memory CD4+ T cells from blood. Receptor source: a woman between 18 and 29 years old in good health.

Written as DNA, the CDR3 is TGTGCCAGCCGGGGGGAAGATGAAAAACTGTTTTTT. This codes for CASRGEDEKLFF. The gene calls are TRBV2 and TRBJ1-4; TRBD1 is a possible D gene (5 bases). The CDR3 runs to 12 residues. The V and J ends lost 8 bases and 6 bases respectively, with 10 bases between them. Looked up from germline, CDR1 is SNHLY and CDR2 is FYNNEI.

Notes on this clone: The same CDR3 also results from other DNA sequences found in this sample. The V and J genes are TRBV7-2 and TRBJ1-1; D not resolved. Looked up from germline, CDR1 is SGHTA and CDR2 is FQGNSA. The V gene lost 2 bases and the J gene lost 6 bases, with 4 bases spanning the gap. The CDR3 sequence is 11 residues long. The CDR3 DNA reads as TGTGCCAGCAGCTTAAGGTCTGAAGCTTTCTTT. As protein: CASSLRSEAFF.

This clone was seen a few times. J is TRBJ2-5 and V is TRBV9, with D possibly TRBD1 on 7 matching bases. The CDR3 covers 18 residues. CDR1 is SGDLS and CDR2 is YYNGEE in the germline V gene. The V end was cut by 3 bases, the J end by 2 bases, with 23 bases between. The CDR3 is CASSAETRGAPSQETQYF. CDR3 nucleotides: TGTGCCAGCAGCGCAGAAACCAGGGGGGCCCCCAGTCAAGAGACCCAGTACTTC. Supplemented by reference TRBV9 and TRBJ2-5, the full variable domain reads DSGVTQTPKHLITATGQRVTLRCSPRSGDLSVYWYQQSLDQGLQFLIQYYNGEERAKGNILERFSAQQFPDLHSELNLSSLELGDSALYFCASSAETRGAPSQETQYFGPGTRLLVL.

As for this clone: Additional DNA sequences in this sample encode the identical CDR3. The chain combines TRBV9 with TRBJ2-1; D call uncertain. Germline-derived CDR1 and CDR2 are SGDLS and YYNGEE. The CDR3 is made up of 12 amino acids. Trimming pared 0 bases from V and 9 bases from J, leaving 7 bases between. The CDR3 DNA follows: TGTGCCAGCAGCGTAGTGGGTGGTGAGCAGTTCTTC. Its translation is CASSVVGGEQFF.

The chain links TRBV7-9 to TRBJ1-1; no clear D gene. Germline CDR1 reads SEHNR; CDR2 reads FQNEAQ (reference sequence). The CDR3 covers 12 residues. V lost 5 bases to trimming and J lost 1 base, with 5 bases between them. The CDR3 loop reads CASSQPNTEAFF. DNA for the CDR3: TGTGCCAGCAGCCAACCGAACACTGAAGCTTTCTTT.

The CDR3 sequence is CASSPDTWRTGELFF. The CDR3 DNA reads TGTGCCAGCAGCCCGGACACCTGGCGCACCGGGGAGCTGTTTTTT. This chain joins TRBV11-1 and TRBJ2-2; the D gene is possibly TRBD1 (5 bases). This CDR3 region has 15 residues. Germline CDR1 and CDR2: SGHAT and FQDESV (reference sequence). Trimming pared 5 bases from V and 4 bases from J, leaving 14 bases between.

Details on this clone: Lacking the conserved final phenylalanine or tryptophan, this CDR3 likely reflects a read error. No DNA is shown, since the ends of the CDR3 on it are uncertain; the CDR3 is the one TCRdb lists. The rearrangement joins TRBV2 to TRBJ1-1. The CDR3 sequence runs 11 residues, both termini included. Germline assignment: CDR1 SNHLY and CDR2 FYNNEI. The CDR3 region is CASSDVTALSY.

This clone was found a few times. Other DNA variants within this sample encode the same CDR3. This chain joins TRBV7-3 and TRBJ2-2, with D perhaps TRBD1 (5 bases). Trimming took 6 bases from V and 1 from J, leaving 9 bases between them. Germline CDR1 and CDR2: SGHTA and FQGTGA. This CDR3 is built from 14 residues. CDR3 loop: CASSRQGNTGELFF. The CDR3 DNA reads as TGTGCCAGCAGTCGTCAGGGGAACACCGGGGAGCTGTTTTTT.

At least ten counts were recorded for this clone. The chain is built from TRBV6-1 and TRBJ2-3; D unclear. Germline CDR1 is MNHNS and CDR2 is SASEGT. Trimming stripped 1 base from V and 7 bases from J, with 9 bases between. The CDR3 is made up of 13 amino acids. The CDR3 protein is CASSEDAVYTQYF. For the CDR3, the DNA is TGTGCCAGCAGTGAAGACGCGGTGTATACGCAGTATTTT.

This clone was detected a few times. In DNA, the CDR3 is TGCGCCAGCAGCGAACAGGGGAACACTGAAGCTTTCTTT. As protein: CASSEQGNTEAFF. The chain uses TRBV5-1 and TRBJ1-1; weak D call: TRBD1 (6 bases). CDR3 length: 13 residues. V lost 4 bases, J lost 1 base, and 8 bases lay in between. The germline V gene encodes CDR1 SGHRS and CDR2 YFSETQ.

This clone has only a few counts. The rearrangement joins TRBV19 to TRBJ2-7, with 8 bases lining up with TRBD2. The germline V gene encodes CDR1 LNHDA and CDR2 SQIVND (reference sequence). Germline trimming cut 6 bases from V and 0 bases from J; bases unmatched to any gene: 13. CDR3 size: 17 residues. The CDR3 sequence: CASSGSVEGLGSYEQYF. The DNA for the CDR3 is TGTGCCAGTAGCGGCTCCGTTGAGGGACTAGGCTCCTACGAGCAGTACTTC.

The chain is built from TRBV27 and TRBJ2-4; the D is unclear. This CDR3 contains 14 residues. Germline CDR1 and CDR2: MNHEY and SMNVEV (reference sequence). Trimming shortened V by 5 bases and J by 0 bases, and 8 bases separated the two germline ends. CDR3 amino acids: CASSPQRAKNIQYF. Here the CDR3 DNA reads TGTGCCAGCAGTCCACAAAGAGCCAAAAACATTCAGTACTTC.

The genes are TRBV7-9 and TRBJ1-3; D call uncertain. V was clipped by 1 base and J by 4 bases, with 8 bases between them. The germline V gene encodes CDR1 SEHNR and CDR2 FQNEAQ (reference sequence). CDR3 size: 14 residues. The CDR3 protein is CASSLEVSGNTIYF. Written as DNA, the CDR3 is TGTGCCAGCAGCTTAGAGGTTTCCGGAAACACCATATATTTT.

There are a few counts of this clone. The CDR3 nucleotides are TGTGCCACCAGCACCCCGCAGGGACAGGGGATGTGGCATGAGCAGTTCTTC. Translation gives CATSTPQGQGMWHEQFF. The rearrangement joins TRBV15 to TRBJ2-1; 10 bases are shared with TRBD1. V trimming: 4 bases; J trimming: 8 bases; junction bases outside the gene matches: 14. The length of the CDR3 is 17 residues. Germline lookup yields CDR1 LNHNV and CDR2 YYDKDF (reference sequence).

The chain recombines TRBV6-1 with TRBJ2-5; maybe TRBD2 (6 bases). The CDR3 is 16 residues long. V lost 2 bases to trimming and J lost 6 bases, with 19 bases between them. Germline V gives CDR1 MNHNS, CDR2 SASEGT. CDR3 protein: CASSEPRGGGAKTQYF. The CDR3 bases are TGTGCCAGCAGTGAACCACGCGGTGGAGGGGCGAAGACCCAGTACTTC.

This clone appeared a few times. The DNA for the CDR3 is TGCGCCAGCAGCCAAGACCAACAGGGAAACACTGAAGCTTTCTTT. Protein: CASSQDQQGNTEAFF. The V call is TRBV4-3, the J call TRBJ1-1; possibly TRBD1 for D (6 bases). This CDR3 is built from 15 residues. The V and J ends lost 0 bases and 2 bases respectively, with 10 bases between them. Germline V gene sequence: CDR1 LGHNA, CDR2 YSLEER.

This clone was seen more than once but under ten times. This chain uses TRBV5-1 with TRBJ2-2, with unresolved D. V shed 7 bases and J shed 2 bases, with 6 bases lying between them. Germline CDR1 SGHRS, CDR2 YFSETQ. This CDR3 has 12 residues. CDR3 in DNA: TGCGCCAGCGGCAGAAACACCGGGGAGCTGTTTTTT. It encodes CASGRNTGELFF.

CDR3 nucleotide sequence: TGTGCCAGCAGTTTCCTAGGGGGCTTCGGTACTGAAGCTTTCTTT. It codes for CASSFLGGFGTEAFF. The chain links TRBV28 to TRBJ1-1, with 7 nucleotides matching TRBD1. CDR1 and CDR2 (germline): MDHEN, SYDVKM. V lost 3 bases and J lost 5; bases outside the gene matches: 9. This CDR3 is built from 15 residues.

This clone was seen at least ten times. J is TRBJ2-7 and V is TRBV7-2; D perhaps matches TRBD2 (7 bases). Germline V lookup: CDR1 SGHTA, CDR2 FQGNSA. CDR3 size: 13 residues. Trimming shortened V by 4 bases and J by 6 bases, and 13 bases separated the two germline ends. The CDR3 reads CASSSYRGGEQYV. CDR3 in DNA: TGTGCCAGCAGCTCCTATAGGGGGGGCGAGCAGTACGTC.

This sequence joins TRBV7-3 and TRBJ2-3; D is possibly TRBD1 (5 bases). Trimming removed 0 bases from V and 0 bases from J, with 13 bases in between. Germline values: CDR1 SGHTA, CDR2 FQGTGA. The length of the CDR3 is 17 residues. CDR3 coding DNA: TGTGCCAGCAGCTTAACGAAGGGGCCCTCTAGCACAGATACGCAGTATTTT. Residues: CASSLTKGPSSTDTQYF. The entire variable domain, with the rest obtained from reference TRBV7-3 and TRBJ2-3, is as follows: GAGVSQTPSNKVTEKGKYVELRCDPISGHTALYWYRQSLGQGPEFLIYFQGTGAADDSGLPNDRFFAVRPEGSVSTLKIQRTERGDSAVYLCASSLTKGPSSTDTQYFGPGTRLTVL.

The chain combines TRBV11-2 with TRBJ2-3; 9 bases are shared with TRBD1. The V gene end was trimmed by 5 bases and the J gene end by 3 bases; junction bases not matched to a gene: 6. Germline values: CDR1 SGHAT, CDR2 FQNNGV. CDR3 length: 15 amino acids. The CDR3 sequence: CASSPQGARTDTQYF. CDR3 bases: TGTGCCAGCAGCCCACAGGGGGCTAGAACAGATACGCAGTATTTT. The full variable domain, its missing parts supplied by reference TRBV11-2 and TRBJ2-3, is EAGVAQSPRYKIIEKRQSVAFWCNPISGHATLYWYQQILGQGPKLLIQFQNNGVVDDSQLPKDRFSAERLKGVDSTLKIQPAKLEDSAVYLCASSPQGARTDTQYFGPGTRLTVL.

This clone was seen only a few times. This sequence joins TRBV5-1 and TRBJ2-7, with D possibly matching TRBD2 (6 bases). V lost 2 bases, J lost 3 bases, and 15 bases lay in between. The CDR3 runs to 15 residues. The germline gives CDR1 SGHRS, CDR2 YFSETQ. The CDR3 DNA is TGCGCCAGCAGCTTCGGATCCGGGGGAGGCTACGAGCAGTACTTC. This gives the protein CASSFGSGGGYEQYF.

V and J are TRBV7-9 and TRBJ1-2; a possible D gene is TRBD1 (6 bases). Trimming cost V 5 bases and J 3 bases, with 16 bases left between them. Germline CDR1 is SEHNR and CDR2 is FQNEAQ (reference sequence). The CDR3 runs to 15 residues. The CDR3 DNA is TGTGCCAGCAGCCGGCGTACCCCAGGGGACTATGGCTACACCTTC. This codes for CASSRRTPGDYGYTF.

V usage is TRBV7-2 and J usage is TRBJ2-5, with TRBD2 matching 8 bases. Germline V gene lookup returns CDR1 SGHTA and CDR2 FQGNSA. The CDR3 is made up of 16 amino acids. The ends lost 1 base at V and 6 bases at J; junction bases unmatched: 10. The CDR3: CASSLVAAGGRKTQYF. In DNA form, the CDR3 reads TGTGCCAGCAGCTTAGTGGCGGCGGGGGGCAGGAAGACCCAGTACTTC.

In this sample, this clone turned up many times. This sequence joins TRBV15 and TRBJ2-7; 8 nucleotides agree with TRBD1. J was trimmed by 3 bases and V by 0 bases; bases with no gene match: 13. The germline V gene encodes CDR1 LNHNV and CDR2 YYDKDF (reference sequence). There are 18 residues in the CDR3. CDR3: CATSRDLVTGAPLYEQYF. The DNA for the CDR3 is TGTGCCACCAGCAGAGATCTGGTGACAGGGGCCCCTCTCTACGAGCAGTACTTC.